This TCR beta chain was documented in a study of T cell responses to AZD1222 COVID-19 vaccine. Across the whole study: Second-dose intervals of approximately 4 or approximately 12 weeks were pooled. Overall study results and limits: Just a handful of AZD1222 recipients tested seropositive at baseline. Clonal diversity may have been underestimated, and the donors were mostly white British, with more females than males.

The CDR3 contains 15 residues. Unmatched junction bases numbered 6, after V lost 1 base and J lost 3 bases. The germline V gene has CDR1 SGHTA and CDR2 FQGNSA. Comment on this clone: Its antigen is not identified.

Profiling relied on immunoSEQ multiplex PCR, and the TCRdb table lists in-frame clones only, not all of them. This sample has over 90,000 clones, with roughly 91% found just once. This TCR derives from an adult in good health. The sequencing used peripheral blood, collected on day 0 of AZD1222 vaccination. The V call is TRBV7-2, the J call TRBJ2-7; 7 bases map to TRBD2. The CDR3 nucleotides are TGTGCCAGCAGCTTAGGAGGCGCGGGAGTCTACGAGCAGTACTTC. It is translated as CASSLGGAGVYEQYF.